The 20 T cell receptor beta chains below all came from one sample that was sequenced in a study of control samples from healthy donors and cancer patients. Clones were read by immunoSEQ multiplex PCR, and TCRdb kept only the in-frame ones, dropping some. The top ten clones hold 1.6% of a sample with approximately 49,000 clones, about nine tenths of them seen once. What was sequenced was PBMCs. The receptors originated from a man aged 35 to 55 with colorectal cancer.

The rearrangement uses TRBV5-6 and TRBJ1-2; 7 nucleotides agree with TRBD1. Unmatched junction bases numbered 8, after V lost 5 bases and J lost 4 bases. The CDR3 sequence is 14 residues long. Germline CDR1 and CDR2: SGHDT and YYEEEE. The CDR3 nucleotides are TGTGCCAGCAGAAAGACAGGGTACGGCTATGGCTACACCTTC. It yields the protein CASRKTGYGYGYTF.

This chain connects TRBV5-4 to TRBJ1-2; D perhaps matches TRBD1 (5 bases). Trimming took 0 bases from V and 2 from J, leaving 5 bases between them. Germline CDR1 and CDR2: SGHNT and YYREEE (reference sequence). This CDR3 is built from 13 residues. The CDR3 region is CASSLGQNYGYTF. The CDR3 DNA reads as TGTGCCAGCAGCTTGGGACAGAACTATGGCTACACCTTC.

The rearrangement uses TRBV24-1 and TRBJ2-1; D gene uncertain. V was pared by 0 bases and J by 7 bases, with 12 bases between. This CDR3 has 15 amino acids. The V gene's germline CDR1 is KGHDR and CDR2 SFDVKD. DNA for the CDR3: TGTGCCACCAGTGATTTGGGGTTAGCCGGAAATGAGCAGTTCTTC. This encodes CATSDLGLAGNEQFF.

The chain combines TRBV6-6 with TRBJ2-2; D remains ambiguous. The CDR3 extends over 16 amino acids. Trimming removed 0 bases from V and 1 base from J, with 9 bases in between. The germline V gene has CDR1 MNHNY and CDR2 SVGAGI (reference sequence). The CDR3, as DNA: TGTGCCAGCAGTTACTCTATGGCATTGAACACCGGGGAGCTGTTTTTT. This gives the protein CASSYSMALNTGELFF.

This chain links TRBV28 with TRBJ1-1; 7 bases agree with TRBD1. The germline V gene encodes CDR1 MDHEN and CDR2 SYDVKM. This CDR3 is 17 amino acids long. Losses at the gene ends were 6 bases for V and 5 bases for J; bases not matched to a gene: 18. The CDR3 region is CASSRPVSRDSETEAFF. DNA of the CDR3: TGTGCCAGCAGCAGACCCGTTTCCCGGGACAGTGAAACTGAAGCTTTCTTT. The variable domain in full, with the rest retrieved from reference TRBV28 and TRBJ1-1, is DVKVTQSSRYLVKRTGEKVFLECVQDMDHENMFWYRQDPGLGLRLIYFSYDVKMKEKGDIPEGYSVSREKKERFSLILESASTNQTSMYLCASSRPVSRDSETEAFFGQGTRLTVV.

The V call is TRBV28, the J call TRBJ1-1, with a tentative D call TRBD1 (5 bases). V was cut by 7 bases and J by 2 bases, with 11 bases left in between. CDR1 is MDHEN and CDR2 is SYDVKM in the germline V gene. The CDR3 is 13 amino acids. As DNA, the CDR3 is TGTGCCAGCACCATCCGGGACAACACTGAAGCTTTCTTT. Translating it yields CASTIRDNTEAFF.

This clone was detected once. The CDR3, as DNA: TGCGCCAGCAGCCAAGATCACGCTAGTCTCGACGAGCAGTACTTC. This encodes CASSQDHASLDEQYF. This chain connects TRBV4-3 to TRBJ2-7; no clear D. CDR3 length: 15 amino acids. CDR1 is LGHNA, CDR2 YSLEER, per germline. V lost 0 bases, J lost 5 bases, and 14 bases lay in between.

This chain uses TRBV27 with TRBJ2-7; D might be TRBD1 or TRBD2, each matching 6 bases. V was cut by 5 bases and J by 0 bases, with 14 bases left in between. This CDR3 region has 15 residues. CDR1 and CDR2 (germline): MNHEY, SMNVEV (reference sequence). As DNA, the CDR3 is TGTGCCAGCAGTCCCGGAGGGGGGAGCTCCTACGAGCAGTACTTC. Its translation: CASSPGGGSSYEQYF.

This clone has just one count. The chain links TRBV19 to TRBJ2-5; tentative D call: TRBD1 (6 bases). Germline CDR1 LNHDA, CDR2 SQIVND (reference sequence). The V end was cut by 7 bases, the J end by 2 bases, with 11 bases between. The CDR3 spans 13 residues. In nucleotides, the CDR3 is TGTGCCAGTATAGGCAGGGGACAAGAGACCCAGTACTTC. This encodes CASIGRGQETQYF.

The rearrangement links TRBV18 to TRBJ1-5, with D uncertain. Germline assignment: CDR1 KGHSH and CDR2 LQKENI. With 0 bases removed from V and 3 bases from J, the gap between germline ends came to 0 bases. This CDR3 region has 12 residues. CDR3 protein: CASSPPNQPQHF. CDR3 bases: TGTGCCAGCTCACCACCCAATCAGCCCCAGCATTTT.

V gene TRBV15 combines with J gene TRBJ2-7, with D possibly TRBD1 on 6 matching bases. The V end was cut by 0 bases, the J end by 2 bases, with 11 bases between. This CDR3 region has 15 residues. Germline V gives CDR1 LNHNV, CDR2 YYDKDF (reference sequence). DNA for the CDR3: TGTGCCACCAGCAGAGAACGGACAGCCACCTACGAGCAGTACTTC. Its translation: CATSRERTATYEQYF. The full variable domain, with the rest looked up from reference TRBV15 and TRBJ2-7, is DAMVIQNPRYQVTQFGKPVTLSCSQTLNHNVMYWYQQKSSQAPKLLFHYYDKDFNNEADTPDNFQSRRPNTSFCFLDIRSPGLGDTAMYLCATSRERTATYEQYFGPGTRLTVT.

This clone has a handful of counts. The gene calls are TRBV19 and TRBJ2-3, with D possibly being TRBD2 (5 bases). V was clipped by 1 base and J by 2 bases, with 13 bases between them. The CDR3 consists of 16 residues. CDR1 is LNHDA, CDR2 SQIVND, per germline (reference sequence). The CDR3 is CASSIGGYLDTDTQYF. The CDR3 region has the DNA TGTGCCAGTAGTATAGGAGGGTACCTTGACACAGATACGCAGTATTTT.

The J gene is TRBJ2-2, the V gene TRBV24-1, with TRBD2 matching 7 bases. This CDR3 spans 14 amino acids. The V and J ends lost 1 base and 6 bases, in that order; junction bases with no gene match: 1. From germline, CDR1 is KGHDR and CDR2 SFDVKD. The CDR3, as DNA: TGTGCCACCAGTGATTTCGGACTAGCCGGGGAGCTGTTTTTT. Amino acids: CATSDFGLAGELFF.

The chain employs TRBV5-1 and TRBJ1-3, with D possibly being TRBD1 (5 bases). Trimming cost V 5 bases and J 3 bases, with 12 bases left between them. The CDR3 length is 14 residues. CDR1 is SGHRS, CDR2 YFSETQ, per germline. As DNA, the CDR3 is TGCGCCAGCAGTAGGCAGGGTGATGGAAACACCATATATTTT. Translated: CASSRQGDGNTIYF.

The chain uses TRBV5-5 and TRBJ2-3; 12 bases match TRBD2. Germline-derived CDR1 and CDR2 are SGHKS and YYEKEE (reference sequence). The CDR3 consists of 16 residues. V was pared by 4 bases and J by 3 bases, with 6 bases of the junction left unmatched. This CDR3 reads CASSVYLAGGTDTQYF. DNA of the CDR3: TGTGCCAGCAGCGTCTACCTAGCGGGAGGGACAGATACGCAGTATTTT.

In this sample, this clone turned up a few times. The chain employs TRBV10-2 and TRBJ1-2; D perhaps matches TRBD1 (6 bases). Germline V gene data show CDR1 as WSHSY and CDR2 as SAAADI. The CDR3 consists of 15 residues. The V end lost 6 bases, the J end lost 7 bases, and 21 bases lay between the germline ends. The CDR3 DNA is TGCGCCAGCAGAGGGGGACTGGCGCACCGGTTTGGCTACACCTTC. Translated, it gives CASRGGLAHRFGYTF.

V gene TRBV7-9 combines with J gene TRBJ1-1; D not certain. V lost 5 bases, J lost 4 bases, and 11 bases lay in between. The CDR3 is 13 residues long. Germline CDR1 is SEHNR and CDR2 is FQNEAQ (reference sequence). The CDR3 is CASSPGGSTEAFF. The DNA of the CDR3 is TGTGCCAGCAGCCCTGGAGGGAGCACTGAAGCTTTCTTT. Complete variable domain (other parts from reference TRBV7-9 and TRBJ1-1): DTGVSQNPRHKITKRGQNVTFRCDPISEHNRLYWYRQTLGQGPEFLTYFQNEAQLEKSRLLSDRFSAERPKGSFSTLEIQRTEQGDSAMYLCASSPGGSTEAFFGQGTRLTVV.

The chain links TRBV7-6 to TRBJ2-1; 10 bases are a match to TRBD2. The CDR3 is 17 residues long. Per the germline V gene, CDR1 is SGHVS and CDR2 is FNYEAQ. After removal of 2 bases from V and 7 bases from J, the junction contained 11 bases not matched to a gene. The CDR3 DNA reads as TGTGCCAGCAGCTTATGGGTGGCTAGCGGGAGTAAAAATGAGCAGTTCTTC. Its translation is CASSLWVASGSKNEQFF.

In DNA, the CDR3 is TGTGCCAGCAGTTCCTGGGACGGCCCTTATGGCTACACCTTC. Translating it yields CASSSWDGPYGYTF. The V call is TRBV27, the J call TRBJ1-2; tentatively, D is TRBD1 (5 bases). V was pared by 4 bases and J by 5 bases, with 14 bases between. This CDR3 region has 14 residues. CDR1 is MNHEY, CDR2 SMNVEV, per germline (reference sequence).

This clone was observed once. The V call is TRBV7-9, the J call TRBJ2-7, with D unresolved. Germline loops: CDR1 SEHNR, CDR2 FQNEAQ (reference sequence). Trimming stripped 4 bases from V and 3 bases from J, with 10 bases between. This CDR3 has 13 amino acids. CDR3 coding DNA: TGTGCCAGCAGCTATCCTCGAGGCTACGAGCAGTACTTC. It is translated as CASSYPRGYEQYF.